This T cell receptor beta chain was recorded in a study of human T cells and chemical hapten exposure. The time point: patch test 3, about 24 weeks after DPC sensitization. Treatment indicated: therapeutic diphenylcyclopropenone sensitization with weekly scalp DPC. Trimming took 6 bases from V and 2 from J; bases not matched to a gene: 7. Germline V gene data show CDR1 as MNHEY and CDR2 as SMNVEV (reference sequence). CDR3 length: 14 residues. TCRdb re-called the RACE reads through MiXCR, storing one row per CDR3 protein. This table holds approximately 80,000 distinct CDR3 sequences, over 10% found once.

The chain couples TRBV27 to TRBJ2-7, with 7 positions matching TRBD1. The clonotype comes from a woman in her forties or fifties with alopecia areata. Some clones in this sample may be carry-over from other donors' samples. The sample here was whole blood, taken in connection with sensitization to the hapten diphenylcyclopropenone (DPC). As DNA, the CDR3 is TGTGCCAGCAGCCCCGGGACAGAACCCTACGAGCAGTACTTC. This translates into CASSPGTEPYEQYF.